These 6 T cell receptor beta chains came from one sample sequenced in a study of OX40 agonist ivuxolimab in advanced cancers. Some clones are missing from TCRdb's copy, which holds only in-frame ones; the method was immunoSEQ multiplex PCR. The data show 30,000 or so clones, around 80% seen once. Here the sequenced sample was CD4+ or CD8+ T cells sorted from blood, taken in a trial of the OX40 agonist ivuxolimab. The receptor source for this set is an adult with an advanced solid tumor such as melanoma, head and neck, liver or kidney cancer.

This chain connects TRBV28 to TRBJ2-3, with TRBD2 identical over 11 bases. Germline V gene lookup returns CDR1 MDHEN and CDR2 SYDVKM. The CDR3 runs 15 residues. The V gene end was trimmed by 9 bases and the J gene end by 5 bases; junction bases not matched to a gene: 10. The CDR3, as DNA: TGTGCCAGTAAACTAGCGGGAGTAAGGGAAGATACGCAGTATTTT. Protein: CASKLAGVREDTQYF.

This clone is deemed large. The chain's CDR3 is CASSFWGFYNEQFF. Written as DNA, the CDR3 is TGTGCCAGCAGTTTCTGGGGCTTCTACAATGAGCAGTTCTTC. The rearrangement uses TRBV6-5 and TRBJ2-1, with D tentatively TRBD1 (5 bases). The CDR3 covers 14 residues. V dropped 4 bases and J dropped 3 bases, with 10 bases sitting between them. CDR1 is MNHEY, CDR2 SVGAGI, per germline.

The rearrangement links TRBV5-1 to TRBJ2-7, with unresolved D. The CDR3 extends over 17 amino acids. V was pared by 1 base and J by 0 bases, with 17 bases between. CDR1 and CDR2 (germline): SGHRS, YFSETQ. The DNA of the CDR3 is TGCGCCAGCAGCTTGTGGATGTTTCCGAAGGACTCCTACGAGCAGTACTTC. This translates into CASSLWMFPKDSYEQYF.

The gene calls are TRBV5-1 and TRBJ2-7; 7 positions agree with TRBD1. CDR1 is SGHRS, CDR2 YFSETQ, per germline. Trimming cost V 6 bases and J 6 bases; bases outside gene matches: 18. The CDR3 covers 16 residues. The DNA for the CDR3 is TGCGCCAGCACCCCCGGGACAGCGCGTTCGGCGGGCGAGCAGTACTTC. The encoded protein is CASTPGTARSAGEQYF.

The CDR3 region has the DNA TGTGCCTGGACCCGCGGGGAGGGGGCTGGAGGCTACACCTTC. It yields the protein CAWTRGEGAGGYTF. The chain joins TRBV30 to TRBJ1-2; TRBD1 matches 7 bases. The CDR3 sequence is 14 residues long. CDR1 and CDR2 from the germline V gene are GTSNPN and SVGIG (reference sequence). Germline trimming cut 4 bases from V and 8 bases from J; bases unmatched to any gene: 13.

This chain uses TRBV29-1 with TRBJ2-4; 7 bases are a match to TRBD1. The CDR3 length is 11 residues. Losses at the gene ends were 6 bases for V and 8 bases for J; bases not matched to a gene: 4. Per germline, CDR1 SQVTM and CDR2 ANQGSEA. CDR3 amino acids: CSVDQGDIQYF. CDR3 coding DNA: TGCAGCGTAGACCAGGGGGACATTCAGTACTTC. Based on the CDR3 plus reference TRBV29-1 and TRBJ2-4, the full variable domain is SAVISQKPSRDICQRGTSLTIQCQVDSQVTMMFWYRQQPGQSLTLIATANQGSEATYESGFVIDKFPISRPNLTFSTLTVSNMSPEDSSIYLCSVDQGDIQYFGAGTRLSVL.